Here is one T cell receptor beta chain with its context. The assay was immunoSEQ multiplex PCR, and TCRdb's table has in-frame clones only and misses some. In the table there are 34,000 or so clones, about 88% of which are singletons. CDR1 MGHRA and CDR2 YSYEKL come from the germline V gene. Trimming took 0 bases from V and 6 from J, leaving 17 bases between them. The CDR3 contains 16 residues. This specimen belongs to a study of PD-1 and CTLA-4 blockade in melanoma. The chain is built from TRBV4-1 and TRBJ1-2; D unresolved. The material sequenced was CD8+ T cells from peripheral blood, taken from a patient given anti-PD-1 treatment. The sequence came from a human donor with melanoma. This CDR3 is CASSQDRARWSHGYTF. The CDR3 region has the DNA TGCGCCAGCAGCCAAGATCGCGCCAGGTGGTCGCATGGCTACACCTTC.